Listed below are T cell receptor beta chains from one sample, sequenced in a study of shared clonotypes between healthy human individuals. Generated by immunoSEQ multiplex PCR, the TCRdb table keeps only in-frame clones and is missing some. The sample records approximately 400,000 clones, 90% to 98% being singletons. Sequenced: memory CD8+ T cells sorted from blood. The source is a man aged 30-40 years in good health. Both conserved end residues are part of each CDR3. A D gene is named only where the DNA matches it firmly.

cdr3_aa	cdr3_nt	j_call	d_call	v_call
CASSQAGLSGNTIYF	TGTGCCAGCAGCCAAGCGGGACTCTCTGGAAACACCATATATTTT	TRBJ1-3	-	TRBV4-2
CASSITGGGGNEQFF	TGCGCCAGCAGCATCACGGGAGGAGGAGGCAATGAGCAGTTCTTC	TRBJ2-1	TRBD2	TRBV5-1
CASSLFGEAGVANTQYF	TGTGCCAGCAGCTTATTCGGTGAAGCGGGAGTAGCAAATACGCAGTATTTT	TRBJ2-3	TRBD2	TRBV7-9
CASSLSRDYGYTF	TGTGCCAGCAGTTTATCCAGGGACTATGGCTACACCTTC	TRBJ1-2	-	TRBV27
CASSDFGGAYEQYF	TGTGCCAGCAGTGATTTTGGGGGGGCCTACGAGCAGTACTTC	TRBJ2-7	TRBD2	TRBV25-1
CASSDVTIAYEQYF	TGTGCCAGCAGTGACGTGACTATCGCCTACGAGCAGTACTTC	TRBJ2-7	-	TRBV6-4
CASSPLPLAGAENTQYF	TGTGCCAGCAGTCCACTTCCTCTAGCGGGAGCGGAGAATACGCAGTATTTT	TRBJ2-3	TRBD2	TRBV27
CASSLGASGSSDTQYF	TGTGCCAGCAGCTTAGGGGCTAGCGGGAGTTCAGATACGCAGTATTTT	TRBJ2-3	TRBD2	TRBV11-2
CAEQRWAYNEQFF	TGTGCCGAGCAGCGGTGGGCCTACAATGAGCAGTTCTTC	TRBJ2-1	-	TRBV21-1
CAWSVLGVESPLHF	TGTGCCTGGAGTGTACTTGGGGTAGAGTCACCCCTCCACTTT	TRBJ1-6	-	TRBV30
CSARQGARKLFF	TGCAGCGCGCGACAGGGGGCTAGAAAACTGTTTTTT	TRBJ1-4	TRBD1	TRBV29-1
CASSLMGNEKLFF	TGTGCCAGCTCGCTGATGGGTAATGAAAAACTGTTTTTT	TRBJ1-4	-	TRBV6-8
CASSFTAGGPNYEQFF	TGTGCCAGCAGCTTCACAGCGGGAGGGCCTAATTATGAGCAGTTCTTC	TRBJ2-1	TRBD2	TRBV5-6
CASSLESTEQFF	TGTGCCAGCAGCTTAGAGTCGACTGAGCAGTTCTTC	TRBJ2-1	-	TRBV11-2
CASSLDGLAGSNEQFF	TGTGCCAGCAGCTTAGATGGTCTAGCGGGAAGTAATGAGCAGTTCTTC	TRBJ2-1	TRBD2	TRBV7-6
CASRKSWQGIYEQYF	TGTGCCAGCAGAAAAAGTTGGCAGGGGATCTACGAGCAGTACTTC	TRBJ2-7	-	TRBV6-6
CASSLDGTGEGDTQYF	TGCGCCAGCAGCTTGGATGGGACAGGGGAGGGCGATACGCAGTATTTT	TRBJ2-3	TRBD1	TRBV5-1
CASSPSGSADTQYF	TGTGCCAGCAGCCCAAGCGGGAGTGCCGATACGCAGTATTTT	TRBJ2-3	TRBD2	TRBV28
CASSYSRDEYEQYF	TGTGCCAGCAGTTACTCGAGGGACGAATACGAGCAGTACTTC	TRBJ2-7	-	TRBV6-5
CASSFGQSSYEQYF	TGTGCCAGCAGTTTCGGTCAGAGCTCCTACGAGCAGTACTTC	TRBJ2-7	-	TRBV27
CASSSDRGREAFF	TGTGCCAGCAGCTCCGATAGAGGCAGGGAAGCTTTCTTT	TRBJ1-1	-	TRBV5-4
CASSIDGDSEQYF	TGTGCCAGTAGTATCGACGGAGACTCTGAGCAGTACTTC	TRBJ2-7	-	TRBV19
CASSYGGRANNEQFF	TGTGCCAGCAGTTACGGCGGGAGGGCAAACAATGAGCAGTTCTTC	TRBJ2-1	TRBD2	TRBV6-5
CATSSYQGQGREKLFF	TGTGCCACCAGCAGTTACCAAGGACAGGGACGGGAAAAACTGTTTTTT	TRBJ1-4	TRBD1	TRBV15
CASSLPGGYEQYF	TGTGCCAGCAGCTTACCGGGGGGCTACGAGCAGTACTTC	TRBJ2-7	TRBD2	TRBV7-2
CASSRSGGSSYNEQFF	TGTGCCAGCAGTCGTAGCGGGGGGAGCTCCTACAATGAGCAGTTCTTC	TRBJ2-1	TRBD2	TRBV7-6
CASSQVYRNTGELFF	TGTGCCAGCAGCCAAGTCTACAGAAACACCGGGGAGCTGTTTTTT	TRBJ2-2	-	TRBV4-2
CASSQRGLAGGPPTYEQYF	TGCGCCAGCAGCCAGCGTGGGCTAGCGGGAGGGCCCCCTACCTACGAGCAGTACTTC	TRBJ2-7	TRBD2	TRBV4-1
CTSSRTDQPQHF	TGTACCAGCAGTCGGACAGATCAGCCCCAGCATTTT	TRBJ1-5	-	TRBV2
CASSQGVWDTEAFF	TGCGCCAGCAGCCAAGGGGTTTGGGACACTGAAGCTTTCTTT	TRBJ1-1	-	TRBV4-1
CSVRDNSYEQYF	TGCAGCGTCCGGGACAACTCCTACGAGCAGTACTTC	TRBJ2-7	-	TRBV29-1
CASSQSLPVSYEQYF	TGTGCCAGCAGTCAATCCCTGCCCGTCTCCTACGAGCAGTACTTC	TRBJ2-7	-	TRBV6-5
CASSELGGAKNIQYF	TGCGCCAGCAGTGAGCTGGGTGGAGCCAAAAACATTCAGTACTTC	TRBJ2-4	-	TRBV10-2
CASSYLGRGTEAFF	TGTGCCAGCAGTTACCTAGGGCGGGGCACTGAAGCTTTCTTT	TRBJ1-1	-	TRBV6-5
CASSFYRDQPQHF	TGTGCCAGCAGTTTTTACAGGGATCAGCCCCAGCATTTT	TRBJ1-5	-	TRBV27
CASSDGRGETQYF	TGTGCCAGCAGTGATGGCAGGGGTGAGACCCAGTACTTC	TRBJ2-5	-	TRBV28
CASGGWRNGTDTQYF	TGTGCCAGTGGAGGGTGGAGAAACGGCACAGATACGCAGTATTTT	TRBJ2-3	-	TRBV30
CASSLWGQANTGELFF	TGTGCCAGCAGTTTATGGGGACAGGCGAACACCGGGGAGCTGTTTTTT	TRBJ2-2	TRBD1	TRBV27
CASSQMGQGNEKLFF	TGTGCCAGCAGCCAGATGGGACAGGGTAATGAAAAACTGTTTTTT	TRBJ1-4	TRBD1	TRBV5-8
CASSFSGNTQYF	TGTGCCAGCAGCTTTAGCGGGAATACGCAGTATTTT	TRBJ2-3	TRBD2	TRBV5-4
CASSPGPGQGHQPQHF	TGTGCCAGCAGCCCTGGGCCGGGACAGGGACATCAGCCCCAGCATTTT	TRBJ1-5	TRBD1	TRBV5-4
CASSLRGLPNTGELFF	TGTGCCAGCAGCTTGAGGGGACTACCGAACACCGGGGAGCTGTTTTTT	TRBJ2-2	TRBD2	TRBV5-4
CSVVIRRPGNTIYF	TGCAGCGTTGTGATACGGAGACCTGGAAACACCATATATTTT	TRBJ1-3	-	TRBV29-1
CASSLAKGLSSSYEQYF	TGTGCCAGCAGCTTAGCTAAGGGACTATCCAGCTCCTACGAGCAGTACTTC	TRBJ2-7	TRBD2	TRBV7-9
CASSLTSGSTDTQYF	TGTGCCAGCAGCTTGACTAGCGGGAGCACAGATACGCAGTATTTT	TRBJ2-3	TRBD2	TRBV5-6
CASRELAPDTQYF	TGTGCCAGCAGGGAACTGGCTCCCGATACGCAGTATTTT	TRBJ2-3	-	TRBV6-1